This T cell receptor (beta chain) was retrieved from a study of a mutant IDH1 vaccine in newly diagnosed glioma. Study-wide background: Former treatment meant radiotherapy, temozolomide, or both; the majority had gotten both. Study-wide results and caveats: Immune responses induced by vaccination arose in 93.3% of the patients.

CDR1 MNHEY and CDR2 SVGAGI come from the germline V gene. The germline V and J ends were trimmed by 4 bases and 5 bases, with 16 bases remaining between them. CDR3 size: 15 residues. Clones were sequenced by immunoSEQ multiplex PCR, and TCRdb holds only the in-frame ones, with some missing. The sample comprises around 41,000 clones, 80% to 90% of which are singletons, and approximately 1.5% rests with the top ten. In the case of this clone: Its antigen remains unknown.

The time point: week 35, safety follow-up. Vaccine doses each comprised 300 ug of mutant IDH1 20-mer peptide, with topical imiquimod. The chain uses TRBV6-5 and TRBJ2-3; no definite D call. Sequencing was performed on PBMCs, taken from a glioma patient whose treatment included an IDH1 peptide vaccine. The clonotype originates from a man aged 40-55 years with glioma. Written as DNA, the CDR3 is TGTGCCAGCAGTTTTGCAGGAAGGTTGGGAGATACGCAGTATTTT. This encodes CASSFAGRLGDTQYF.